A single T cell receptor beta chain is shown here with its context. Germline CDR1 and CDR2: DFQATT and SNEGSKA (reference sequence). The CDR3 spans 17 residues. Trimming took 3 bases from V and 4 from J; bases not matched to a gene: 11. These data come from a study of T-cell reconstitution after alpha-beta-depleted transplantation in children. Construction of the TCRbeta library involved unique molecular identifiers. TCRdb analysed the PCR reads with MiXCR anew, one entry per CDR3 protein. The sample holds around 580,000 distinct CDR3 sequences, roughly a quarter seen once. J is TRBJ2-1 and V is TRBV20-1; 11 bases align to TRBD2. This clonotype was sampled from a boy younger than two with Wiskott-Aldrich syndrome, due to receive a stem cell transplant. This sample comprised PBMCs, obtained before TCRalphabeta/CD19-depleted stem cell transplant. The CDR3 bases are TGCAGTGCTAGGTCCACTAGCGGGAGACGATGGTACAATGAGCAGTTCTTC. This gives the protein CSARSTSGRRWYNEQFF.